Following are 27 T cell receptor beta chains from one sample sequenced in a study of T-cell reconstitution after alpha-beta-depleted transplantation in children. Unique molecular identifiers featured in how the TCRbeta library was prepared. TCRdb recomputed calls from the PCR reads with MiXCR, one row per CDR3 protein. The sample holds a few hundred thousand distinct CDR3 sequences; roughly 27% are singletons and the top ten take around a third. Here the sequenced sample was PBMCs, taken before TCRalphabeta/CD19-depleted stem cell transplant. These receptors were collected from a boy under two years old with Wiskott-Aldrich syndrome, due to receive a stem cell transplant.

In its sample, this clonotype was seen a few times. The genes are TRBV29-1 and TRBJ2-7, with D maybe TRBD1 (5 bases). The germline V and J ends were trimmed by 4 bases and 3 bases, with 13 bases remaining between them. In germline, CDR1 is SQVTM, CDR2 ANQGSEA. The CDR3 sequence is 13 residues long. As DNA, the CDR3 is TGCAGCGTTGTGAAGGACAAGCACTACGAGCAGTACTTC. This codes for CSVVKDKHYEQYF.

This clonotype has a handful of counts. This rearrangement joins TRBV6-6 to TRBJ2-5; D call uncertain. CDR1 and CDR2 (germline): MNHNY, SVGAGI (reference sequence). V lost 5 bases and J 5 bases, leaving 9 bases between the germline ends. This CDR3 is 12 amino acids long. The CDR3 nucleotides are TGTGCCAGCAGTCCTAGGATCGAGACCCAGTACTTC. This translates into CASSPRIETQYF.

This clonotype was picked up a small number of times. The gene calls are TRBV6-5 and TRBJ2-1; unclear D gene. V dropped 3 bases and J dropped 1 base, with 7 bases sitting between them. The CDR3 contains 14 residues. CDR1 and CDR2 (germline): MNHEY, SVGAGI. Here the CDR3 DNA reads TGTGCCAGCAGTTATAGGCAGTCCTACAATGAGCAGTTCTTC. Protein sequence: CASSYRQSYNEQFF.

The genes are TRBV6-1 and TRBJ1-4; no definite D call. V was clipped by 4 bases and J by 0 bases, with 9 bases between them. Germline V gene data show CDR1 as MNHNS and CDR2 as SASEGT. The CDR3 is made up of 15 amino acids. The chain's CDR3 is CASSASPTTNEKLFF. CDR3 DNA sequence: TGTGCCAGCAGTGCGTCCCCTACAACTAATGAAAAACTGTTTTTT.

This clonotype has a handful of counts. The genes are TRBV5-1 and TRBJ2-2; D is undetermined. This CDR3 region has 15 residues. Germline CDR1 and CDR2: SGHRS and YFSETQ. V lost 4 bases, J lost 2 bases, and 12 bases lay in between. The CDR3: CASSERGGNTGELFF. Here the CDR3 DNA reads TGCGCCAGCAGCGAGCGCGGTGGCAACACCGGGGAGCTGTTTTTT.

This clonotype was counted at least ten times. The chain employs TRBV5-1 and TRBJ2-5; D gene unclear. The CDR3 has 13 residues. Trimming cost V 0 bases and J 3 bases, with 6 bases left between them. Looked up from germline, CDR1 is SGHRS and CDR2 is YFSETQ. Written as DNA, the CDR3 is TGCGCCAGCAGCTTGGTTCCCGAAGAGACCCAGTACTTC. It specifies CASSLVPEETQYF.

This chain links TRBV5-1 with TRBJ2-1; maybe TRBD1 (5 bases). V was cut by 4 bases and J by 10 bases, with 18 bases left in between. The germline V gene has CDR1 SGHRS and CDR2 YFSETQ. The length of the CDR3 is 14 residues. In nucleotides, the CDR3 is TGCGCCAGCAGCATGGCTTCAGGGTTAGGAGAGCAGTTCTTC. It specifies CASSMASGLGEQFF.

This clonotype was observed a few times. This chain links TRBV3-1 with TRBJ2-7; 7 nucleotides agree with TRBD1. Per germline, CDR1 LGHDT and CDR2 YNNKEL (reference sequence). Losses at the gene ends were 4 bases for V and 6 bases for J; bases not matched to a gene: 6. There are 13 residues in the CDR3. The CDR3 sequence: CASSRRRDSEQYF. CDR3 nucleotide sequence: TGTGCCAGCAGCCGGAGAAGGGACAGCGAGCAGTACTTC.

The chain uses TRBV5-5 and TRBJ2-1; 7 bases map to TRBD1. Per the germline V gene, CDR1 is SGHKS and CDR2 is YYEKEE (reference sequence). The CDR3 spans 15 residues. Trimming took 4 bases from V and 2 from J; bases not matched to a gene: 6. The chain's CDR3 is CASSPDRNPYNEQFF. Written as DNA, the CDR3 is TGTGCCAGCAGCCCGGACAGGAACCCCTACAATGAGCAGTTCTTC.

Here the CDR3 reads CASSLELAGGPHEQFF. CDR3 DNA: TGTGCCAGCTCACTGGAACTAGCGGGAGGGCCCCATGAGCAGTTCTTC. The chain is built from TRBV18 and TRBJ2-1; 13 bases are a match to TRBD2. The CDR3 sequence is 16 residues long. Trimming took 4 bases from V and 8 from J; bases not matched to a gene: 8. Per germline, CDR1 KGHSH and CDR2 LQKENI.

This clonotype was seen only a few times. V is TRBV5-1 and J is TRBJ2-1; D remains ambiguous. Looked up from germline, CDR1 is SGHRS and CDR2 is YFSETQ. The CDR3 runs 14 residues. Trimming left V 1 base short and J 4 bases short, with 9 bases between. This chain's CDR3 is CASSLRPEYNEQFF. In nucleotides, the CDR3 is TGCGCCAGCAGCTTGAGGCCGGAGTACAATGAGCAGTTCTTC.

The CDR3 DNA is TGTGCCACCAGCAGAGCCTGGGGTGGAGAGACCCAGTACTTC. The encoded protein is CATSRAWGGETQYF. This sequence joins TRBV15 and TRBJ2-5; no firm D call. V shed 1 base and J shed 4 bases, with 10 bases lying between them. The germline V gene has CDR1 LNHNV and CDR2 YYDKDF (reference sequence). This CDR3 is 14 amino acids long.

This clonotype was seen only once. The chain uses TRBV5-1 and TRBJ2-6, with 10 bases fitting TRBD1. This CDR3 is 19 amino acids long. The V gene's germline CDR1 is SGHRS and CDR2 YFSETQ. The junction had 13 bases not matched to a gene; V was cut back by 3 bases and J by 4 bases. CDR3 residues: CASSSPTSGQGTGANVLTF. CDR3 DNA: TGCGCCAGCAGCTCGCCAACCTCGGGACAGGGGACGGGGGCCAACGTCCTGACTTTC.

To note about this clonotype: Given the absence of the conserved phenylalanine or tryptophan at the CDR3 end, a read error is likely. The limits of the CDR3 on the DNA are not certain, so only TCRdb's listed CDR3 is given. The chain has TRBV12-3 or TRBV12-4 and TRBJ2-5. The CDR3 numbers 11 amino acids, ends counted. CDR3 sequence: CASSSSGESYL.

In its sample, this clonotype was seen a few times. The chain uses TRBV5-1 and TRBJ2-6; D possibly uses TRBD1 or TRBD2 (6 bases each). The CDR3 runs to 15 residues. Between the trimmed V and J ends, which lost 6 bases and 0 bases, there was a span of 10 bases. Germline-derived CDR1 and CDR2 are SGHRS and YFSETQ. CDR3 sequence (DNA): TGCGCCAGCACAGGGGACTTCTCTGGGGCCAACGTCCTGACTTTC. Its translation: CASTGDFSGANVLTF.

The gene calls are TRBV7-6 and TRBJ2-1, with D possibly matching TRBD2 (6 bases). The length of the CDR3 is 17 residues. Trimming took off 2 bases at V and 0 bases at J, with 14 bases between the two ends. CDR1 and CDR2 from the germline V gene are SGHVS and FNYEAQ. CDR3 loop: CASSLRASASSYNEQFF. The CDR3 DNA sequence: TGTGCCAGCAGCTTAAGGGCTAGCGCTAGCTCCTACAATGAGCAGTTCTTC.

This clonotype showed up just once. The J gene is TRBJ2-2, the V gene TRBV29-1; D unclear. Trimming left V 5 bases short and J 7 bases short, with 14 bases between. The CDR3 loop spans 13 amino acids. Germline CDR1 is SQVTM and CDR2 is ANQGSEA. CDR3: CSVSPPGGGELFF. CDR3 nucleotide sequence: TGCAGCGTTTCCCCCCCGGGTGGCGGGGAGCTGTTTTTT.

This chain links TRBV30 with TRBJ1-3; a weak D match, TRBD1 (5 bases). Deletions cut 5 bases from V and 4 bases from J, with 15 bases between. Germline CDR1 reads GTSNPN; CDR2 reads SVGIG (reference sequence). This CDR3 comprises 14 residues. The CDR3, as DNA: TGTGCCTGGTCTGGGGCACACTCCGGAAACACCATATATTTT. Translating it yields CAWSGAHSGNTIYF.

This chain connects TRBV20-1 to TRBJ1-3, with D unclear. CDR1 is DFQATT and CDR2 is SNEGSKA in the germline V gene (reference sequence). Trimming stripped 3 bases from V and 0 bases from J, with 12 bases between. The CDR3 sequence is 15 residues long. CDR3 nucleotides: TGCAGTGCTAGGGCAGCGCTGGGCTCTGGAAACACCATATATTTT. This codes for CSARAALGSGNTIYF.

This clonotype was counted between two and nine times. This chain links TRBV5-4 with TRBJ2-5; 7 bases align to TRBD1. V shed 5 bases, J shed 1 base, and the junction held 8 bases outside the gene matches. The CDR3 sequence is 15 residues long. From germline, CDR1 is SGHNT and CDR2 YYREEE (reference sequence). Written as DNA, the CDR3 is TGTGCCAGCAGTATCGGGACAGACACCCAAGAGACCCAGTACTTC. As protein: CASSIGTDTQETQYF.

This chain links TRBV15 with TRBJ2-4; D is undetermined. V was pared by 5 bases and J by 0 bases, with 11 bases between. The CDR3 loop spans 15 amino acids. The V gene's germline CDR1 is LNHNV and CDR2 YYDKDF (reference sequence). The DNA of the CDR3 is TGTGCCACCAGCCGCGGCACCGGAGCCAAAAACATTCAGTACTTC. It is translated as CATSRGTGAKNIQYF.

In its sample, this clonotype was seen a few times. CDR3 sequence reads: CASSFAQSASLNEQFF. CDR3 bases: TGTGCCAGCAGTTTTGCCCAGTCGGCTAGCCTTAATGAGCAGTTCTTC. The chain recombines TRBV12-3 or TRBV12-4 with TRBJ2-1; TRBD2 might be the D (5 bases). With 3 bases removed from V and 7 bases from J, the gap between germline ends came to 19 bases. This CDR3 spans 16 amino acids.

The CDR3 sequence: CASSRTEDGKNIQYF. In DNA, the CDR3 is TGTGCCAGCAGCCGGACTGAGGACGGCAAAAACATTCAGTACTTC. The V call is TRBV7-9, the J call TRBJ2-4, with D possibly matching TRBD2 (5 bases). The germline V and J ends were trimmed by 5 bases and 3 bases, with 14 bases remaining between them. Germline values: CDR1 SEHNR, CDR2 FQNEAQ (reference sequence). The CDR3 is 15 residues long. The full variable domain, in which reference TRBV7-9 and TRBJ2-4 provide the parts outside the CDR3, is DTGVSQNPRHKITKRGQNVTFRCDPISEHNRLYWYRQTLGQGPEFLTYFQNEAQLEKSRLLSDRFSAERPKGSFSTLEIQRTEQGDSAMYLCASSRTEDGKNIQYFGAGTRLSVL.

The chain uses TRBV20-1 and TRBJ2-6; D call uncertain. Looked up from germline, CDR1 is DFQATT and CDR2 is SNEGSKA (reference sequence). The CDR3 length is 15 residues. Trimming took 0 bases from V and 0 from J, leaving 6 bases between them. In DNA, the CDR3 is TGCAGTGCTAGAGATCCGAGCTCTGGGGCCAACGTCCTGACTTTC. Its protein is CSARDPSSGANVLTF.

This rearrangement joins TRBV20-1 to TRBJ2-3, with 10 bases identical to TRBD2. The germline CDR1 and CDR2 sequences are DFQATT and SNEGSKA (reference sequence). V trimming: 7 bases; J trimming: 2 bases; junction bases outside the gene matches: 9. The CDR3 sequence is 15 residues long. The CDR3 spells CSGRLAGDNTDTQYF. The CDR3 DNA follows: TGCAGTGGGAGGCTAGCGGGAGATAACACAGATACGCAGTATTTT.

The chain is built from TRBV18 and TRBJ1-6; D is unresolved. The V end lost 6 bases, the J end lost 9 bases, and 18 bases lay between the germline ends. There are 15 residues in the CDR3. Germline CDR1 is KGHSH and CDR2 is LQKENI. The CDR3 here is CASSSLQRFGSPLHF. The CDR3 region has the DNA TGTGCCAGCTCCAGCCTCCAGCGGTTCGGTTCACCCCTCCACTTT.

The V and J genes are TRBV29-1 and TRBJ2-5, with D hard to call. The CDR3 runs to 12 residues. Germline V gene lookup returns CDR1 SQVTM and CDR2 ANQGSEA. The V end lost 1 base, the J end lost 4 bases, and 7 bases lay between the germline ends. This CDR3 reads CSVEVGGETQYF. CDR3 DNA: TGCAGCGTTGAAGTCGGCGGAGAGACCCAGTACTTC.